The present TCR beta chain was sequenced within a study of cytomegalovirus exposure and HLA in healthy donors. Study details: Earlier sequencing of some 180 million T cells yielded roughly 100 million unique TCR beta sequences. Study findings and constraints: Being indistinguishable, some V segments were excluded, TRBV6-2 and TRBV6-3 among them. Later examination showed HLA-associated TCR beta chains had greater clonal expansion than equally common others. In a later analysis, a missense DCLRE1C variant was linked to TCR beta V- and J-gene trimming.

On this clone: No antigen is known for it.

It was with 60 Vbeta and 13 Jbeta primers that the PCR ran. Sequenced by immunoSEQ multiplex PCR; TCRdb stores in-frame clones only, minus some. The data include tens of thousands of clones; the top ten clones carry about 0.6%. Germline V lookup: CDR1 MNHEY, CDR2 SVGAGI. The CDR3 totals 15 residues. The V end was cut by 6 bases, the J end by 4 bases, with 16 bases between. V usage is TRBV6-5 and J usage is TRBJ2-1; D is perhaps TRBD1 (6 bases). Sequencing used PBMCs. This clonotype was sampled from a man aged 50 to 60 in good health and CMV-seronegative. The CDR3 region is CASSLQGSGYNEQFF. The CDR3 coding sequence is TGTGCCAGCAGCCTACAGGGCTCGGGTTACAATGAGCAGTTCTTC.